This T cell receptor (beta chain) was found in a study of OX40 agonist ivuxolimab in advanced cancers. About the full investigation: Ivuxolimab was a fully human IgG2 agonistic monoclonal antibody targeting the costimulatory receptor OX40 (CD134). Intravenous ivuxolimab was administered to patients every 2 weeks at six dose levels: 0.01, 0.1, 0.3, 1.5, 3 and 10 mg/kg. Of the approximately 54 dose-escalation patients, hepatocellular carcinoma was present in about 20, melanoma in roughly 15, renal cell carcinoma in 9 and head and neck cancer in 9. In the dose-escalation cohort, nearly 85% of patients were male, and the mean age was roughly 56 years with a range of about 20 to 80. Prior anti-PD-1, anti-PD-L1 or anti-CTLA-4 therapy was permitted, and checkpoint inhibitors had been received by 40% to 50% of dose-escalation patients. Partial responses occurred in three dose-escalation patients: two with cutaneous melanoma and one with hepatocellular carcinoma. Peripheral TCRbeta sequencing aimed to test whether ivuxolimab altered TCR sequence diversity and caused clonal T-cell expansion. The monotherapy dose-escalation portion (N of about 57 patients) of the phase I ivuxolimab trial is reported in the paper. What the work shows at the level of the full study, not this receptor alone: Antigen specificity was not determined for the clonally expanded peripheral T cells. After ivuxolimab, more expanded clones were found on average in CD8+ T cells than in CD4+ T cells. Low levels of normalized T-cell clonal expansion were also shown by some nonresponding patients. At doses from 0.1 to 3.0 mg/kg, clonal expansion was seen in both CD4+ and CD8+ blood T cells between baseline and week 6. In the 0.1-3.0 mg/kg groups, partial responders were among the patients with the lowest normalized peripheral clonal expansion, particularly in CD8+ T cells.

The trial excluded patients who had a history of autoimmune disease or who were on systemic immunosuppression. Peripheral blood for TCR sequencing was collected from all dose cohorts at baseline, on cycle 4 day 1, and on cycle 7 day 1. The samples were taken from a phase I, first-in-human, multicenter, open-label dose-escalation trial of ivuxolimab. Adults with locally advanced or metastatic head and neck squamous cell, hepatocellular, melanoma or renal cell carcinoma were enrolled in the trial. Before TCR sequencing, CD4+ T cells and CD8+ T cells from peripheral blood were sorted into separate populations. The germline V gene provides CDR1 SGDLS and CDR2 YYNGEE. The V and J ends are trimmed by 4 bases and 3 bases, leaving 13 bases between them. Reading from cysteine to phenylalanine, the CDR3 counts 15 amino acids. The DNA shown is the 45-base CDR3, in frame from base 1. To sequence the TCRbeta CDR3 region, genomic DNA was isolated from the sorted cells. TCRbeta CDR3 regions were sequenced using the immunoSEQ Assay. What TCRdb holds here is the immuneACCESS table cut down to in-frame rearrangements. Part of the clones is not present; checked against another copy, under half of the missing clones reflect an unresolved V gene, and the others are unexplained. Present in this sample are more than 40,000 clones, roughly 91% of which were seen just once. Roughly 5% of the sample goes to the ten largest clones.

In the case of this clone: What antigen it recognizes has not been identified. No qualities accompany the bases; no much larger clone lies one base away.

This TCR was sampled from an adult with an advanced solid tumor such as melanoma, head and neck, liver or kidney cancer. Rearrangement joined TRBV9 to TRBJ1-4, with no D gene named confidently. The sample consisted of CD4+ or CD8+ T cells sorted from blood, taken in a trial of the OX40 agonist ivuxolimab. The CDR3 here reads CASSPRGASNEKLFF. The DNA reads as follows: TGTGCCAGCAGCCCCCGAGGAGCTTCTAATGAAAAACTGTTTTTT.